This entry lists 24 T cell receptor beta chains sequenced from one sample in a study of cytomegalovirus exposure and HLA in healthy donors. Generated by immunoSEQ multiplex PCR, the TCRdb table keeps only in-frame clones and is missing some. The sample carries a few hundred thousand clones, 90% recorded once. The sequenced sample consisted of PBMCs. These receptors were taken from a woman aged 25 to 39 in good health and CMV-seronegative.

The V and J genes are TRBV27 and TRBJ2-1; maybe TRBD2 (6 bases). V was clipped by 3 bases and J by 6 bases, with 12 bases between them. This CDR3 contains 14 residues. Germline V gene lookup returns CDR1 MNHEY and CDR2 SMNVEV (reference sequence). The CDR3 DNA sequence: TGTGCCAGCAGTTTTAATCCTAGCGTCAATGAGCAGTTCTTC. It yields the protein CASSFNPSVNEQFF.

The V and J genes are TRBV29-1 and TRBJ2-7, with D tentatively TRBD1 (6 bases). Per the germline V gene, CDR1 is SQVTM and CDR2 is ANQGSEA. The CDR3 consists of 12 residues. V lost 8 bases to trimming and J lost 4 bases, with 15 bases between them. In DNA form, the CDR3 reads TGCAGCACTGACAGGACTGTTTACGAGCAGTACTTC. Amino acid sequence: CSTDRTVYEQYF.

The chain recombines TRBV4-3 with TRBJ2-1; maybe TRBD2 (6 bases). The ends were cut back, 1 base at V and 8 bases at J, with 15 bases in the middle. Germline-derived CDR1 and CDR2 are LGHNA and YSLEER. This CDR3 has 15 amino acids. This chain's CDR3 is CASSQVRAGLDEQFF. In DNA form, the CDR3 reads TGCGCCAGCAGCCAAGTCCGAGCGGGTTTGGATGAGCAGTTCTTC.

The J gene is TRBJ2-7, the V gene TRBV28; D is perhaps TRBD1 or TRBD2 (6 bases each). The CDR3 length is 15 residues. V lost 2 bases and J lost 2, with 13 bases in between. Germline V gives CDR1 MDHEN, CDR2 SYDVKM. The DNA of the CDR3 is TGTGCCAGCAGTTTACGGGGGCCACCACCCTACGAGCAGTACTTC. Translating it yields CASSLRGPPPYEQYF.

This clone turned up a few times. The chain uses TRBV10-2 and TRBJ2-1; D unclear. Trimming stripped 0 bases from V and 7 bases from J, with 7 bases between. Germline V CDR1 and CDR2: WSHSY, SAAADI. CDR3 length: 13 residues. CDR3 sequence: CASSESITNEQFF. DNA of the CDR3: TGCGCCAGCAGTGAGTCGATTACGAATGAGCAGTTCTTC.

The chain uses TRBV5-6 and TRBJ1-2; D is ambiguous. The CDR3 has 15 residues. Germline CDR1 SGHDT, CDR2 YYEEEE. V lost 4 bases, J lost 0 bases, and 13 bases lay in between. The DNA for the CDR3 is TGTGCCAGCAGCCCGGTATTGTCGGCTAACTATGGCTACACCTTC. As protein: CASSPVLSANYGYTF.

The V gene is TRBV27, the J gene TRBJ1-1, with unresolved D. This CDR3 is built from 13 residues. V was clipped by 2 bases and J by 3 bases, with 7 bases between them. The germline V gene has CDR1 MNHEY and CDR2 SMNVEV (reference sequence). The CDR3, as DNA: TGTGCCAGCAGTTTAACTACAGACACTGAAGCTTTCTTT. Translation: CASSLTTDTEAFF.

The V call is TRBV4-1, the J call TRBJ1-1, with D possibly being TRBD1 (6 bases). V lost 4 bases to trimming and J lost 2 bases, with 11 bases between them. Germline CDR1 is MGHRA and CDR2 is YSYEKL. The CDR3 is 14 residues long. CDR3 loop: CASSLGQINTEAFF. The CDR3 nucleotides are TGCGCCAGCAGCCTAGGACAGATTAACACTGAAGCTTTCTTT.

J is TRBJ2-7 and V is TRBV2; 7 bases fit TRBD1. The CDR3 consists of 13 residues. CDR1 and CDR2 from the germline V gene are SNHLY and FYNNEI. The V gene end was trimmed by 7 bases and the J gene end by 6 bases; junction bases not matched to a gene: 9. CDR3 nucleotides: TGTGCCAGCAATCAGGGGGATGGTCGCGAGCAGTACTTC. It specifies CASNQGDGREQYF. Combining the CDR3 with reference TRBV2 and TRBJ2-7 gives the whole variable domain EPEVTQTPSHQVTQMGQEVILRCVPISNHLYFYWYRQILGQKVEFLVSFYNNEISEKSEIFDDQFSVERPDGSNFTLKIRSTKLEDSAMYFCASNQGDGREQYFGPGTRLTVT.

This chain joins TRBV10-2 and TRBJ2-7; 11 bases agree with TRBD2. The ends lost 10 bases at V and 1 base at J; junction bases unmatched: 24. The CDR3 contains 20 residues. Germline V gives CDR1 WSHSY, CDR2 SAAADI. The CDR3 reads CANCNRGGGLAARGSYEQYF. The CDR3 DNA sequence: TGCGCCAACTGTAACAGGGGCGGGGGACTAGCGGCGAGGGGGTCCTACGAGCAGTACTTC.

Concerning this clone: This same CDR3 is encoded by further DNA sequences in the sample. This chain joins TRBV9 and TRBJ2-7; TRBD1 matches at 11 bases. This CDR3 is built from 15 residues. Germline V gene sequence: CDR1 SGDLS, CDR2 YYNGEE. V shed 4 bases and J 1 base; nucleotides not matched to a gene: 4. The CDR3 DNA reads as TGTGCCAGCAGCTCCGGGACAGGGGGGTCCTACGAGCAGTACTTC. Translating gives CASSSGTGGSYEQYF.

The V and J genes are TRBV6-5 and TRBJ2-5, with D perhaps matching TRBD1 (6 bases). The germline V gene encodes CDR1 MNHEY and CDR2 SVGAGI. This CDR3 region has 16 residues. V dropped 4 bases and J dropped 2 bases, with 17 bases sitting between them. The CDR3 region is CASSSPPGRGQETQYF. The DNA of the CDR3 is TGTGCCAGCAGTTCCCCCCCTGGAAGGGGGCAAGAGACCCAGTACTTC.

This chain joins TRBV29-1 and TRBJ2-1; D call uncertain. Deletions cut 7 bases from V and 2 bases from J, with 18 bases between. This CDR3 is built from 15 residues. Germline V gives CDR1 SQVTM, CDR2 ANQGSEA. In DNA, the CDR3 is TGCAGCGCGACTGAACGGCCCGGCCCCTACAATGAGCAGTTCTTC. Its translation is CSATERPGPYNEQFF.

The chain carries TRBV25-1 and TRBJ2-1; the D gene is possibly TRBD2 (5 bases). Looked up from germline, CDR1 is MGHDK and CDR2 is SYGVNS. CDR3 length: 16 residues. Between the trimmed V and J ends, which lost 4 bases and 3 bases, there was a span of 16 bases. The CDR3 coding sequence is TGTGCCAGCAGTGCCTTCCCGGACTCCTACTACAATGAGCAGTTCTTC. Protein: CASSAFPDSYYNEQFF.

The CDR3 bases are TGTGCCAGCAGCTCGCCCGGGACTAGGGGCTACGAGCAGTACTTC. This gives the protein CASSSPGTRGYEQYF. V usage is TRBV11-2 and J usage is TRBJ2-7; 8 bases line up with TRBD2. CDR1 and CDR2 from the germline V gene are SGHAT and FQNNGV. V trimming: 4 bases; J trimming: 3 bases; junction bases outside the gene matches: 8. The CDR3 extends over 15 amino acids.

V gene TRBV21-1 combines with J gene TRBJ2-7; TRBD2 reflects the table's D call only, with no check against the DNA. TRBV21-1 is an annotated pseudogene. CDR3 length: 11 residues. CDR3 sequence (DNA): TGTGCCAGCAGCCCTGCGGCGGGGAGGCTCTTC. It specifies CASSPAAGRLF.

The gene calls are TRBV2 and TRBJ1-1, with D possibly TRBD1 on 6 matching bases. The germline gives CDR1 SNHLY, CDR2 FYNNEI. V was pared by 5 bases and J by 5 bases, with 9 bases between. The CDR3 runs to 12 residues. CDR3 protein: CASSLQGTEAFF. The CDR3 nucleotides read TGTGCCAGCAGTCTCCAGGGGACTGAAGCTTTCTTT. The whole variable domain, remainder taken from reference TRBV2 and TRBJ1-1, is EPEVTQTPSHQVTQMGQEVILRCVPISNHLYFYWYRQILGQKVEFLVSFYNNEISEKSEIFDDQFSVERPDGSNFTLKIRSTKLEDSAMYFCASSLQGTEAFFGQGTRLTVV.

The chain combines TRBV19 with TRBJ2-7; 10 nucleotides match TRBD2. Germline CDR1 is LNHDA and CDR2 is SQIVND (reference sequence). The V gene end was trimmed by 0 bases and the J gene end by 4 bases; junction bases not matched to a gene: 3. This CDR3 comprises 15 residues. The CDR3 protein is CASSIELAGLYEQYF. CDR3 coding DNA: TGTGCCAGTAGTATAGAACTAGCGGGATTATACGAGCAGTACTTC.

The rearrangement links TRBV4-2 to TRBJ2-1; no clear D gene. In germline, CDR1 is LGHNA, CDR2 YNFKEQ. This CDR3 spans 15 amino acids. V shed 1 base and J shed 0 bases, with 7 bases lying between them. The CDR3 loop is CASSQGQSSYNEQFF. DNA for the CDR3: TGTGCCAGCAGCCAAGGGCAGAGCTCCTACAATGAGCAGTTCTTC.

This chain uses TRBV4-3 with TRBJ2-7; 11 bases agree with TRBD2. Trimming at V came to 2 bases and at J to 7 bases, leaving 7 bases not matched to a gene. The CDR3 sequence is 15 residues long. CDR1 and CDR2 from the germline V gene are LGHNA and YSLEER. The CDR3 here is CASSQKLAGGHEQYF. The DNA of the CDR3 is TGCGCCAGCAGCCAAAAGCTAGCGGGAGGTCATGAGCAGTACTTC.

V gene TRBV7-8 combines with J gene TRBJ1-3; D ambiguous. The CDR3 has 14 residues. V dropped 1 base and J dropped 2 bases, with 6 bases sitting between them. CDR1 is SGHVS, CDR2 FQNEAQ, per germline. This CDR3 reads CASSLDQTGNTIYF. DNA for the CDR3: TGTGCCAGCAGCTTAGACCAGACTGGAAACACCATATATTTT.

The chain is built from TRBV19 and TRBJ2-7; 7 bases are a match to TRBD1. The CDR3 has 13 residues. Germline CDR1 LNHDA, CDR2 SQIVND (reference sequence). J was trimmed by 7 bases and V by 4 bases; bases with no gene match: 7. The CDR3 protein is CASSTNRGGEQYF. The CDR3 nucleotides read TGTGCCAGTAGTACTAACAGGGGCGGGGAGCAGTACTTC. Full variable domain (missing parts from reference TRBV19 and TRBJ2-7): DGGITQSPKYLFRKEGQNVTLSCEQNLNHDAMYWYRQDPGQGLRLIYYSQIVNDFQKGDIAEGYSVSREKKESFPLTVTSAQKNPTAFYLCASSTNRGGEQYFGPGTRLTVT.

The V call is TRBV9, the J call TRBJ2-3; D is uncertain. This CDR3 is 12 amino acids long. Germline CDR1 and CDR2: SGDLS and YYNGEE. Between the trimmed V and J ends, which lost 0 bases and 8 bases, there was a span of 7 bases. The DNA for the CDR3 is TGTGCCAGCAGCGTAGATTCAAGTACGCAGTATTTT. It translates to CASSVDSSTQYF.

The chain links TRBV5-1 to TRBJ2-3; D remains ambiguous. V lost 3 bases and J lost 5, with 10 bases in between. Germline-derived CDR1 and CDR2 are SGHRS and YFSETQ. This CDR3 contains 13 residues. The CDR3 spells CASSSLHGDTQYF. CDR3 sequence (DNA): TGCGCCAGCAGCTCGCTCCATGGAGATACGCAGTATTTT. The full variable domain, completed using reference TRBV5-1 and TRBJ2-3, is KAGVTQTPRYLIKTRGQQVTLSCSPISGHRSVSWYQQTPGQGLQFLFEYFSETQRNKGNFPGRFSGRQFSNSRSEMNVSTLELGDSALYLCASSSLHGDTQYFGPGTRLTVL.